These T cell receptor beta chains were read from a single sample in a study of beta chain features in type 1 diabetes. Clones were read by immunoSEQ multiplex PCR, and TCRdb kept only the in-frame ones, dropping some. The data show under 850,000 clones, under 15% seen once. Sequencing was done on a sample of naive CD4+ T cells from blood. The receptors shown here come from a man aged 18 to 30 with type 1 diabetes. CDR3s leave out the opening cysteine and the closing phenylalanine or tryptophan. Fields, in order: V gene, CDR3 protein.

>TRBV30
AWSSGLGSYNEQF
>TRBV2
ASSAEKSSYNEQF
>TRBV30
AWRRTEAF
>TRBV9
ASSVDGVPEAF
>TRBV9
ASSVAGQGFTDTQY
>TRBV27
ASRGTGAPFTEAF
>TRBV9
ASSVEGALGPQH
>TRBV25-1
ASSRDGSSHYGYT
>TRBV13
ASSSVTNSYEQY
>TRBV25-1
ASSERSRGSRETQY
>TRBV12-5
ASGAAGRTGGFYEQY
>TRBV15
ATSSPGTGDKY
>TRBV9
ASSLNPATNEKLF
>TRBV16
ASSPRDSNSPLH
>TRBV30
ASDWDRGNEQF
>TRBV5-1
ASKSDSSTDTQY
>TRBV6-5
ASSYSNTGELF
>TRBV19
ATKAGQNNYGYT
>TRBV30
AWTVSGVGQPQH
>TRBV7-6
ASSSAPGPTQETQY
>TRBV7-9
ASSLEQGGSYEQY
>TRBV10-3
AIKNGQGEETQY
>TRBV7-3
ASSLTGQGTDEQF
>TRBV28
ASSPPTGTTEAF
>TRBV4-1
ASSQDGWTNEKLF
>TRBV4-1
ASSQEGTRAYEQY
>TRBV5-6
ASSIVGQGQGTIY
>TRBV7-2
ASSLATGYEKLF
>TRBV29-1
SVGGKVRTDTQY
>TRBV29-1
SVGVGQGGKNIQY
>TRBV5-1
ASSVDGNQPQH
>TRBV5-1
ASSTPGIQETQY
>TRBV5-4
ASSLTGAAPTGPLH
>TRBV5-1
ASSSFRDSGRGYT
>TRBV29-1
SVGGTKNTEAF
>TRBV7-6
ASSLAHYNEQF
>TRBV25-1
ASIARDGSPLH